The next 29 T cell receptor beta chains were all read from a single sample in a study of T cell repertoires in cytomegalovirus infection. TCRdb processed the reads anew with MiXCR; each CDR3 protein has one entry. This sample carries about 300,000 distinct CDR3 sequences, about 25% of them seen once, and the ten largest clones take roughly 14%. The specimen was PBMCs. The receptors were gathered from a human donor in good health (CMV status not recorded). Some clones in this sample may be carry-over from other donors' samples.

Of note for this clonotype: No conserved phenylalanine or tryptophan is present at the end of the CDR3, so a read error is the likely explanation. The rearrangement links TRBV10-3 to TRBJ2-5; D may be TRBD1 (6 bases). V lost 4 bases, J lost 5 bases, and 8 bases lay in between. Per the germline V gene, CDR1 is ENHRY and CDR2 is SYGVKD. The CDR3 runs 12 residues. The CDR3 loop reads CAISARGETQYL. The DNA for the CDR3 is TGTGCCATCAGTGCCAGGGGTGAGACCCAGTACTTA.

The V call is TRBV19, the J call TRBJ2-1, with 12 positions matching TRBD2. V lost 5 bases, J lost 10 bases, and 6 bases stayed unmatched. The CDR3 is made up of 14 amino acids. Germline CDR1 LNHDA, CDR2 SQIVND (reference sequence). This CDR3 is CASSPLAGGLEQFF. CDR3 bases: TGTGCCAGTAGTCCCCTAGCGGGAGGGTTAGAGCAGTTCTTC.

This clonotype was seen only a few times. The chain joins TRBV19 to TRBJ1-1; 12 bases are shared with TRBD1. The CDR3 spans 18 residues. CDR1 LNHDA and CDR2 SQIVND come from the germline V gene (reference sequence). Trimming took 6 bases from V and 4 from J; bases not matched to a gene: 15. CDR3 region: CASRIPSGTGGRGTEAFF. The DNA of the CDR3 is TGTGCCAGTAGGATCCCCTCCGGGACAGGGGGCCGTGGCACTGAAGCTTTCTTT.

This clonotype was detected ten times or more. V usage is TRBV28 and J usage is TRBJ2-1, with unresolved D. This CDR3 is 11 amino acids long. The ends were cut back, 5 bases at V and 8 bases at J, with 7 bases in the middle. Germline CDR1 MDHEN, CDR2 SYDVKM. The CDR3 sequence is CASSRLDEQFF. The DNA for the CDR3 is TGTGCCAGCAGTCGATTGGATGAGCAGTTCTTC.

This clonotype appeared many times. The chain is built from TRBV7-2 and TRBJ2-5; TRBD2 matches 12 bases. CDR1 is SGHTA and CDR2 is FQGNSA in the germline V gene. The CDR3 is 16 amino acids. Germline trimming cut 0 bases from V and 4 bases from J; bases unmatched to any gene: 3. The CDR3 DNA sequence: TGTGCCAGCAGCTTAGCACTAGCGGGAGGTCTAGAGACCCAGTACTTC. Its translation is CASSLALAGGLETQYF.

This clonotype occurred a few times. The chain combines TRBV30 with TRBJ2-1, with D tentatively TRBD1 or TRBD2 (5 bases each). In germline, CDR1 is GTSNPN, CDR2 SVGIG (reference sequence). The CDR3 has 14 amino acids. The V gene lost 0 bases and the J gene lost 7 bases, with 13 bases spanning the gap. In DNA, the CDR3 is TGTGCCTGGAGTGTAGTCGGGGCCTCAAATGAGCAGTTCTTC. Encoded protein: CAWSVVGASNEQFF.

Only a few counts were recorded for this clonotype. The chain carries TRBV28 and TRBJ1-2; no definite D call. Trimming removed 3 bases from V and 8 bases from J, with 13 bases in between. The CDR3 loop spans 13 amino acids. CDR1 is MDHEN, CDR2 SYDVKM, per germline. The CDR3 region is CASSLEGGRGYTF. The CDR3 DNA reads as TGTGCCAGCAGTTTGGAGGGAGGTCGCGGCTACACCTTC.

This clonotype was seen a handful of times. The rearrangement joins TRBV28 to TRBJ2-1, with a tentative D call TRBD1 (5 bases). The CDR3 spans 15 residues. Germline CDR1 is MDHEN and CDR2 is SYDVKM. V was pared by 5 bases and J by 2 bases, with 13 bases between. The DNA for the CDR3 is TGTGCCAGCAGTGGGTACAGGTCACCCTACAATGAGCAGTTCTTC. The encoded protein is CASSGYRSPYNEQFF. The full variable domain, rest sourced from reference TRBV28 and TRBJ2-1, is DVKVTQSSRYLVKRTGEKVFLECVQDMDHENMFWYRQDPGLGLRLIYFSYDVKMKEKGDIPEGYSVSREKKERFSLILESASTNQTSMYLCASSGYRSPYNEQFFGPGTRLTVL.

This clonotype has a count of ten or more. The V call is TRBV7-6, the J call TRBJ1-1, with D hard to call. Germline assignment: CDR1 SGHVS and CDR2 FNYEAQ. CDR3 length: 13 amino acids. The V and J ends lost 0 bases and 3 bases respectively, with 5 bases between them. DNA of the CDR3: TGTGCCAGCAGCTTAGCGATACACACTGAAGCTTTCTTT. Its translation is CASSLAIHTEAFF. Combining the CDR3 with reference TRBV7-6 and TRBJ1-1 gives the whole variable domain GAGVSQSPRYKVTKRGQDVALRCDPISGHVSLYWYRQALGQGPEFLTYFNYEAQQDKSGLPNDRFSAERPEGSISTLTIQRTEQRDSAMYRCASSLAIHTEAFFGQGTRLTVV.

This clonotype was seen only a few times. CDR3 nucleotide sequence: TGTGCCAGCAGCCCCGCGACAGGGCCCTACAATGAGCAGTTCTTC. Protein product: CASSPATGPYNEQFF. The chain links TRBV27 to TRBJ2-1, with TRBD1 identical over 7 bases. The V gene's germline CDR1 is MNHEY and CDR2 SMNVEV (reference sequence). With V trimmed by 6 bases and J by 2 bases, 7 bases remained unmatched. There are 15 residues in the CDR3.

The rearrangement uses TRBV5-1 and TRBJ2-3, with D perhaps TRBD1 (5 bases). The CDR3 has 15 amino acids. V was cut by 0 bases and J by 2 bases, with 10 bases left in between. The germline CDR1 and CDR2 sequences are SGHRS and YFSETQ. In nucleotides, the CDR3 is TGCGCCAGCAGCTTGGAATTAGGGGACACAGATACGCAGTATTTT. Its protein is CASSLELGDTDTQYF.

This clonotype was seen many times. The rearrangement joins TRBV2 to TRBJ1-1; D unclear. Germline assignment: CDR1 SNHLY and CDR2 FYNNEI. The CDR3 totals 15 residues. V lost 4 bases, J lost 5 bases, and 17 bases lay in between. The CDR3 is CASSGGSSRGTEAFF. DNA for the CDR3: TGTGCCAGCAGTGGCGGGTCCTCCCGGGGAACTGAAGCTTTCTTT. The full variable domain, rest sourced from reference TRBV2 and TRBJ1-1, is EPEVTQTPSHQVTQMGQEVILRCVPISNHLYFYWYRQILGQKVEFLVSFYNNEISEKSEIFDDQFSVERPDGSNFTLKIRSTKLEDSAMYFCASSGGSSRGTEAFFGQGTRLTVV.

This chain connects TRBV25-1 to TRBJ1-1; unclear D gene. The V end lost 2 bases, the J end lost 5 bases, and 9 bases lay between the germline ends. The CDR3 has 13 residues. Germline lookup yields CDR1 MGHDK and CDR2 SYGVNS. The CDR3 DNA is TGTGCCAGCAGTGAAGGATGGGGAACTGAAGCTTTCTTT. This gives the protein CASSEGWGTEAFF.

V gene TRBV11-2 combines with J gene TRBJ1-2; 9 bases match TRBD1. Trimming cost V 5 bases and J 8 bases; bases outside gene matches: 3. This CDR3 spans 12 amino acids. CDR1 SGHAT and CDR2 FQNNGV come from the germline V gene. CDR3 residues: CASSRTGVGYTF. The CDR3 DNA follows: TGTGCCAGCAGCCGGACAGGGGTGGGCTACACCTTC. Looking up the rest from reference TRBV11-2 and TRBJ1-2 gives the full variable domain: EAGVAQSPRYKIIEKRQSVAFWCNPISGHATLYWYQQILGQGPKLLIQFQNNGVVDDSQLPKDRFSAERLKGVDSTLKIQPAKLEDSAVYLCASSRTGVGYTFGSGTRLTVV.

This clonotype was picked up a small number of times. Just one base apart from a much larger clone, this may be a read error. The V call is TRBV5-4, the J call TRBJ2-3; possible D gene TRBD1, 5 bases. Germline CDR1 reads SGHNT; CDR2 reads YYREEE (reference sequence). The V and J ends lost 4 bases and 1 base respectively, with 7 bases between them. CDR3 size: 13 residues. CDR3 sequence: CASSVQGTDTQYF. The CDR3 DNA reads as TGTGCCAGCAGCGTACAGGGCACAGATACGCAGTATTTT.

The rearrangement uses TRBV19 and TRBJ2-2, with 8 bases matching TRBD2. V lost 4 bases to trimming and J lost 7 bases; unmatched junction nucleotides: 8. Per the germline V gene, CDR1 is LNHDA and CDR2 is SQIVND (reference sequence). CDR3 length equals 15 residues. CDR3 DNA: TGTGCCAGTAGTAATACCGGGAGGGCTCACGGGGAGCTGTTTTTT. Its translation is CASSNTGRAHGELFF.

This clonotype was recorded a few times. The genes are TRBV7-2 and TRBJ1-3; D not resolved. Germline V gene data show CDR1 as SGHTA and CDR2 as FQGNSA. Trimming cost V 0 bases and J 0 bases, with 6 bases left between them. CDR3 size: 15 residues. For the CDR3, the DNA is TGTGCCAGCAGCTTAGCGAGGTCCTCTGGAAACACCATATATTTT. Its protein product is CASSLARSSGNTIYF.

The genes are TRBV28 and TRBJ2-1; 11 nucleotides match TRBD2. With V trimmed by 5 bases and J by 6 bases, 6 bases remained unmatched. The CDR3 extends over 15 amino acids. Germline V gene data show CDR1 as MDHEN and CDR2 as SYDVKM. For the CDR3, the DNA is TGTGCCAGCAGTCCCTTAGCGGGGGGGCCCAATGAGCAGTTCTTC. Translated: CASSPLAGGPNEQFF.

The CDR3 nucleotides are TGTGCCAGCAACCCCCCATCGGCAGATACGCAGTATTTT. Amino acids: CASNPPSADTQYF. The V and J genes are TRBV6-5 and TRBJ2-3; D is uncertain. The germline V gene encodes CDR1 MNHEY and CDR2 SVGAGI. V lost 7 bases, J lost 4 bases, and 12 bases lay in between. This CDR3 has 13 residues.

This clonotype was found a few times. The chain combines TRBV24-1 with TRBJ2-7, with 9 positions matching TRBD1. V was pared by 2 bases and J by 3 bases, with 7 bases of the junction left unmatched. The CDR3 spans 16 residues. The germline V gene has CDR1 KGHDR and CDR2 SFDVKD. In nucleotides, the CDR3 is TGTGCCACCAGTGATTCCTCACGGGACAGGGTCTACGAGCAGTACTTC. Encoded protein: CATSDSSRDRVYEQYF.

This clonotype showed up just a few times. DNA of the CDR3: TGTGCCAGCAGTGCGGGACAGGGGGTTTTCTACGAGCAGTACTTC. Translation: CASSAGQGVFYEQYF. V usage is TRBV2 and J usage is TRBJ2-7; 11 bases align to TRBD1. Trimming at V came to 4 bases and at J to 3 bases, leaving 5 bases not matched to a gene. This CDR3 comprises 15 residues. Germline CDR1 reads SNHLY; CDR2 reads FYNNEI. The complete variable domain, with remaining parts taken from reference TRBV2 and TRBJ2-7, reads EPEVTQTPSHQVTQMGQEVILRCVPISNHLYFYWYRQILGQKVEFLVSFYNNEISEKSEIFDDQFSVERPDGSNFTLKIRSTKLEDSAMYFCASSAGQGVFYEQYFGPGTRLTVT.

The gene calls are TRBV7-9 and TRBJ2-7; a weak D match, TRBD1 (6 bases). The CDR3 has 15 amino acids. V dropped 5 bases and J dropped 2 bases, with 16 bases sitting between them. The V gene's germline CDR1 is SEHNR and CDR2 FQNEAQ (reference sequence). This CDR3 reads CASSPVDRDTYEQYF. The CDR3 bases are TGTGCCAGCAGCCCGGTGGACAGAGACACCTACGAGCAGTACTTC.

The rearrangement links TRBV10-2 to TRBJ1-1; D not certain. The V end was cut by 4 bases, the J end by 4 bases, with 10 bases between. Germline V gives CDR1 WSHSY, CDR2 SAAADI. This CDR3 is 13 amino acids long. CDR3: CASSGRRSTEAFF. The DNA for the CDR3 is TGCGCCAGCAGTGGGAGGAGGAGCACTGAAGCTTTCTTT.

This clonotype was observed a handful of times. This chain connects TRBV12-3 or TRBV12-4 to TRBJ1-5; 9 bases align to TRBD1. The CDR3 loop spans 16 amino acids. Losses at the gene ends were 7 bases for V and 2 bases for J; bases not matched to a gene: 9. The DNA of the CDR3 is TGTGCCAGCACCACCGGGACAGGGTCTGGCAATCAGCCCCAGCATTTT. It translates to CASTTGTGSGNQPQHF.

This clonotype has a single count. The junction shows a germline mismatch at one end, possibly a read error. The chain is built from TRBV7-3 and TRBJ2-2; D may be TRBD2 (5 bases). This CDR3 comprises 16 residues. In germline, CDR1 is SGHTA, CDR2 FQGTGA. CDR3 amino acids: CASSPGPRFGTGELVF. The DNA for the CDR3 is TGTGCCAGCAGCCCGGGCCCGCGTTTCGGCACCGGGGAGCTGGTTTTT.

This clonotype showed up just a few times. The chain links TRBV29-1 to TRBJ1-2; D might be TRBD1 (6 bases). CDR3 length: 13 residues. Looked up from germline, CDR1 is SQVTM and CDR2 is ANQGSEA. The ends were cut back, 3 bases at V and 6 bases at J, with 14 bases in the middle. The CDR3 loop is CSVESRGIHGYTF. In nucleotides, the CDR3 is TGCAGCGTTGAGAGCAGGGGAATTCATGGCTACACCTTC.

CDR3 amino acids: CSVRNRGRNEQYF. Here the CDR3 DNA reads TGCAGCGTTCGAAACAGGGGGCGAAATGAGCAGTACTTC. This chain links TRBV29-1 with TRBJ2-7, with 9 bases identical to TRBD1. The junction had 9 bases not matched to a gene; V was cut back by 5 bases and J by 7 bases. Germline V lookup: CDR1 SQVTM, CDR2 ANQGSEA. CDR3 length: 13 amino acids.

This clonotype was recorded at least ten times. The CDR3 bases are TGTGCCAGCAGCCCCCCCGGACTAGCGGGAGGGGCGCAGTATTTT. Encoded protein: CASSPPGLAGGAQYF. The chain joins TRBV7-2 to TRBJ2-3; TRBD2 aligns across 15 bases. CDR1 is SGHTA and CDR2 is FQGNSA in the germline V gene. The CDR3 sequence is 15 residues long. J lost 10 bases, V lost 5 bases, and 7 bases had no gene match.

This chain joins TRBV5-1 and TRBJ1-6; TRBD1 might be the D (5 bases). This CDR3 spans 14 amino acids. Germline V CDR1 and CDR2: SGHRS, YFSETQ. V was pared by 7 bases and J by 6 bases, with 14 bases between. The CDR3 sequence: CASSEQASNSPLHF. The CDR3 coding sequence is TGCGCCAGCTCTGAACAGGCCTCTAATTCACCCCTCCACTTT.